One sample yielded the 19 T cell receptor beta chains listed below, sequenced in a study of T-cell reconstitution after alpha-beta-depleted transplantation in children. A TCRbeta library incorporating unique molecular identifiers was prepared. TCRdb reprocessed the PCR reads via MiXCR and lists one record per CDR3 protein. There are about 980,000 distinct CDR3 sequences in the sample; around 30% occur only once, and roughly 30% lies in the top ten. The specimen was PBMCs, mostly from graft donor cells, collected 360 days after TCRalphabeta/CD19-depleted stem cell transplant. The receptor source for this set is a boy younger than two who had a stem cell transplant for SCID, so the T cells may come from the graft donor.

This rearrangement joins TRBV7-2 to TRBJ1-2, with a possible D match to TRBD1 (6 bases). The CDR3 is 14 amino acids. The germline V and J ends were trimmed by 1 base and 7 bases, with 13 bases remaining between them. The germline gives CDR1 SGHTA, CDR2 FQGNSA. DNA of the CDR3: TGTGCCAGCAGCTTAGGAGGCAGGGGAAGTGGCTACACCTTC. Encoded protein: CASSLGGRGSGYTF.

This chain connects TRBV7-9 to TRBJ2-5, with 12 bases fitting TRBD2. The V segment lost 3 bases and the J segment 1 base; nucleotides outside the gene matches: 6. Germline loops: CDR1 SEHNR, CDR2 FQNEAQ (reference sequence). The CDR3 contains 17 residues. The CDR3 sequence is CASSFPRLAGAQETQYF. CDR3 in DNA: TGTGCCAGCAGCTTCCCTCGACTAGCGGGGGCCCAAGAGACCCAGTACTTC.

The V call is TRBV20-1, the J call TRBJ2-7; the D gene is possibly TRBD2 (7 bases). This CDR3 has 14 residues. Germline CDR1 is DFQATT and CDR2 is SNEGSKA (reference sequence). V lost 8 bases and J lost 1, with 18 bases in between. As DNA, the CDR3 is TGCAGTCCGACCCCGGCGGGGGCTTCCTACGAGCAGTACTTC. This translates into CSPTPAGASYEQYF.

The rearrangement uses TRBV4-1 and TRBJ1-5, with 9 bases that match TRBD1. The germline CDR1 and CDR2 sequences are MGHRA and YSYEKL. The CDR3 runs to 16 residues. The ends lost 4 bases at V and 6 bases at J; junction bases unmatched: 10. This chain's CDR3 is CASSLPGTGSPQPQHF. The CDR3 nucleotides are TGCGCCAGCAGCCTACCCGGGACAGGGTCCCCTCAGCCCCAGCATTTT.

The V and J genes are TRBV5-1 and TRBJ1-2, with 10 bases aligning to TRBD1. The germline V gene encodes CDR1 SGHRS and CDR2 YFSETQ. CDR3 length equals 15 residues. The V gene end was trimmed by 4 bases and the J gene end by 4 bases; junction bases not matched to a gene: 7. The CDR3 coding sequence is TGCGCCAGCAGCCCTGGGGGACAGGGGCCCTATGGCTACACCTTC. Residues: CASSPGGQGPYGYTF. Drawing the rest from reference TRBV5-1 and TRBJ1-2, the complete variable domain is KAGVTQTPRYLIKTRGQQVTLSCSPISGHRSVSWYQQTPGQGLQFLFEYFSETQRNKGNFPGRFSGRQFSNSRSEMNVSTLELGDSALYLCASSPGGQGPYGYTFGSGTRLTVV.

V is TRBV4-2 and J is TRBJ2-1; 10 bases fit TRBD2. Trimming took 0 bases from V and 3 from J; bases not matched to a gene: 2. Germline CDR1 is LGHNA and CDR2 is YNFKEQ. The CDR3 totals 16 residues. The CDR3 sequence is CASSQDQRGGYNEQFF. The DNA of the CDR3 is TGTGCCAGCAGCCAAGATCAGCGGGGGGGCTACAATGAGCAGTTCTTC.

The chain links TRBV6-2 or TRBV6-3 to TRBJ2-3, with TRBD2 matching 10 bases. Trimming took 2 bases from V and 4 from J; bases not matched to a gene: 12. There are 18 residues in the CDR3. In germline, CDR1 is MNHEY, CDR2 SVGEGT. CDR3 in amino acids: CASSYLKRGGSIADTQYF. For the CDR3, the DNA is TGTGCCAGCAGTTACCTTAAGCGGGGGGGCAGTATAGCAGATACGCAGTATTTT.

This clonotype was detected many times. This chain connects TRBV5-6 to TRBJ2-7; D is possibly TRBD1 (6 bases). CDR3 length equals 16 residues. The germline V gene encodes CDR1 SGHDT and CDR2 YYEEEE. V shed 4 bases and J shed 1 base, with 18 bases lying between them. CDR3: CASSLRPGQRSYEQYF. The CDR3 DNA reads as TGTGCCAGCAGCCTACGACCGGGACAACGATCCTACGAGCAGTACTTC.

This clonotype appeared once. This chain connects TRBV7-9 to TRBJ2-1; maybe TRBD1 (5 bases). Trimming shortened V by 1 base and J by 3 bases, and 10 bases separated the two germline ends. Looked up from germline, CDR1 is SEHNR and CDR2 is FQNEAQ (reference sequence). This CDR3 has 15 amino acids. The CDR3 DNA reads TGTGCCAGCAGCTTAGACAGGTGGGACTACAATGAGCAGTTCTTC. Protein sequence: CASSLDRWDYNEQFF.

This clonotype has only a few counts. V is TRBV28 and J is TRBJ2-1; 8 bases line up with TRBD2. This CDR3 has 16 amino acids. V lost 2 bases to trimming and J lost 4 bases; unmatched junction nucleotides: 7. Germline V CDR1 and CDR2: MDHEN, SYDVKM. In nucleotides, the CDR3 is TGTGCCAGCAGTTTAGGAGGCGGGGGGTTTTACAATGAGCAGTTCTTC. It is translated as CASSLGGGGFYNEQFF.

The CDR3 nucleotides are TGTGCCAGCAGCCAAGAGTTTCTGGGACCTAATCAGCCCCAGCATTTT. This sequence encodes CASSQEFLGPNQPQHF. V is TRBV4-2 and J is TRBJ1-5; D is perhaps TRBD1 (5 bases). Germline-derived CDR1 and CDR2 are LGHNA and YNFKEQ. Trimming left V 0 bases short and J 4 bases short, with 13 bases between. This CDR3 region has 16 residues.

The DNA of the CDR3 is TGTGCCAGCAGTTCCATAGGGGGCGAGCAGTACTTC. Its protein product is CASSSIGGEQYF. The genes are TRBV6-5 and TRBJ2-7; D is possibly TRBD1 (6 bases). The V end was cut by 4 bases, the J end by 6 bases, with 10 bases between. The CDR3 loop spans 12 amino acids. CDR1 is MNHEY, CDR2 SVGAGI, per germline.

This chain links TRBV12-3 or TRBV12-4 with TRBJ2-2, with 7 bases aligning to TRBD1. V shed 3 bases and J 6 bases; nucleotides not matched to a gene: 10. The CDR3 runs to 16 residues. The CDR3 coding sequence is TGTGCCAGCAGTTTGGCGGAAATAGGGACAGCCGGGGAGCTGTTTTTT. Translation: CASSLAEIGTAGELFF.

The V gene is TRBV7-2, the J gene TRBJ2-5, with 10 bases aligning to TRBD1. Germline V gene data show CDR1 as SGHTA and CDR2 as FQGNSA. The CDR3 consists of 15 residues. The junction had 6 bases not matched to a gene; V was cut back by 3 bases and J by 5 bases. CDR3 bases: TGTGCCAGCAGCTTTAGGGGACAGGGGAGGGAGACCCAGTACTTC. Translation gives CASSFRGQGRETQYF.

CDR3 nucleotide sequence: TGTGCCAGCAGTTTTGTTGGGATGGGCTACACCTTC. Amino acid sequence: CASSFVGMGYTF. The rearrangement joins TRBV12-3 or TRBV12-4 to TRBJ1-2; D is unresolved. Trimming took 3 bases from V and 8 from J, leaving 10 bases between them. CDR3 size: 12 residues.

This clonotype has just a few counts. CDR3 protein: CASSQPSGGASDTQYF. Written as DNA, the CDR3 is TGTGCCAGCAGCCAGCCTAGCGGGGGGGCCTCAGATACGCAGTATTTT. The genes are TRBV4-2 and TRBJ2-3, with 12 nucleotides matching TRBD2. Per the germline V gene, CDR1 is LGHNA and CDR2 is YNFKEQ. This CDR3 spans 16 amino acids. The junction had 5 bases not matched to a gene; V was cut back by 3 bases and J by 4 bases.

This clonotype came up a few times. The rearrangement uses TRBV12-3 or TRBV12-4 and TRBJ2-6, with 8 bases aligning to TRBD1. This CDR3 is 15 amino acids long. V dropped 7 bases and J dropped 6; count of bases not matched to a gene: 8. CDR3 amino acids: CASTRDRLEANVLTF. Written as DNA, the CDR3 is TGTGCCAGCACCCGGGACAGGTTGGAGGCCAACGTCCTGACTTTC.

The sample holds a few counts of this clonotype. The J gene is TRBJ1-2, the V gene TRBV29-1; D remains unclear. From germline, CDR1 is SQVTM and CDR2 ANQGSEA. This CDR3 contains 11 residues. V lost 7 bases and J 7 bases, leaving 13 bases between the germline ends. The chain's CDR3 is CSAQGLGGYTF. The CDR3 DNA is TGCAGCGCACAAGGGCTCGGTGGCTACACCTTC.

This clonotype was counted only a few times. This rearrangement joins TRBV5-1 to TRBJ2-5; 7 bases fit TRBD2. CDR1 is SGHRS and CDR2 is YFSETQ in the germline V gene. Germline trimming cut 3 bases from V and 1 base from J; bases unmatched to any gene: 3. CDR3 size: 14 residues. CDR3 amino acids: CASSWGLRQETQYF. The DNA of the CDR3 is TGCGCCAGCAGCTGGGGACTACGCCAAGAGACCCAGTACTTC.